This TCR beta chain was sequenced for a study of cytomegalovirus exposure and HLA in healthy donors. Study in general: A prior study identified 90 million to 120 million unique TCR beta sequences from 190 million or so T cells. Regarding the study as a whole: Near-uniform donor sequencing depth was presumed by presence/absence analyses. At a 0.05 false discovery rate, a later analysis found approximately 15,000 TCR beta sequences to be associated with HLA alleles. The study dropped some indistinguishable V segments, TRBV6-2 and TRBV6-3 among them.

V lost 0 bases to trimming and J lost 6 bases, with 7 bases between them. Germline V gene lookup returns CDR1 MNHEY and CDR2 SVGAGI. The CDR3 spans 13 residues. This PCR relied on a set of 60 Vbeta primers and 13 Jbeta primers. Generated by immunoSEQ multiplex PCR, the TCRdb table keeps only in-frame clones and is missing some. The sample carries 54,000 or so clones, around three fifths recorded once. This clone was observed a handful of times. The antigen is unknown. The chain recombines TRBV6-5 with TRBJ2-3; no clear D gene. Specimen: PBMCs. The receptor was derived from a human donor in good health. CDR3 in amino acids: CASSYSVRDTQYF. CDR3 coding DNA: TGTGCCAGCAGTTACTCTGTTCGGGATACGCAGTATTTT.